This TCR beta chain was sequenced for a study of cytomegalovirus exposure and HLA in healthy donors. Trimming took 3 bases from V and 0 from J; bases not matched to a gene: 5. The germline CDR1 and CDR2 sequences are SNHLY and FYNNEI. The CDR3 is 16 residues long. The study ran its PCR with 60 Vbeta and 13 Jbeta primers. Using immunoSEQ multiplex PCR, the repertoire was profiled, and TCRdb retains in-frame clones only, with some absent. The sample contains 60,000 to 100,000 clones, 78% of which appear only once. Sequenced material: PBMCs. The TCR comes from a middle-aged man in good health and CMV-seronegative. The V gene is TRBV2, the J gene TRBJ1-5; 7 bases map to TRBD1. The DNA of the CDR3 is TGTGCCAGCAGTGAGAGGACAGGAACTAGCAATCAGCCCCAGCATTTT. As protein: CASSERTGTSNQPQHF.